One sample yielded the 11 T cell receptor beta chains listed below, sequenced in a study of identical twins. TCRdb passed the 5' RACE reads through MiXCR, listing each CDR3 protein once. The data show 400,000 to 550,000 distinct CDR3 sequences, more than 13% seen once. These data are also associated with another study on yellow fever vaccine responses in identical twins.

Sequencing was performed on CD4+ T cells sorted from blood. The receptors here all came from a woman younger than 35 in good health.

This clonotype appeared a few times. This sequence joins TRBV11-2 and TRBJ2-1; D perhaps matches TRBD1 (6 bases). This CDR3 spans 15 amino acids. Germline CDR1 reads SGHAT; CDR2 reads FQNNGV. Trimming took 5 bases from V and 3 from J, leaving 14 bases between them. CDR3 sequence (DNA): TGTGCCAGCAGCCGATCACAGGGCTACTACAATGAGCAGTTCTTC. Encoded protein: CASSRSQGYYNEQFF.

V and J are TRBV12-3 or TRBV12-4 and TRBJ1-5; D uncertain. CDR3 length: 15 amino acids. Trimming left V 0 bases short and J 7 bases short, with 13 bases between. The CDR3 sequence: CASSLARRGLQPQHF. CDR3 DNA: TGTGCCAGCAGTTTAGCGCGCAGAGGGTTGCAGCCCCAGCATTTT.

The table lists this clonotype with a few counts. V usage is TRBV25-1 and J usage is TRBJ2-5; 14 bases line up with TRBD2. This CDR3 region has 16 residues. J gave up 9 bases and V 4 bases, and 10 bases lay outside the gene matches. From germline, CDR1 is MGHDK and CDR2 SYGVNS. The CDR3 loop reads CASSGTGTSGGCAQYF. DNA of the CDR3: TGTGCCAGCAGTGGAACCGGGACTAGCGGGGGTTGCGCCCAGTACTTC.

The genes are TRBV6-2 or TRBV6-3 and TRBJ1-1, with 7 nucleotides matching TRBD1. J gave up 2 bases and V 11 bases, and 11 bases lay outside the gene matches. CDR3 length: 14 residues. Looked up from germline, CDR1 is MNHEY and CDR2 is SVGEGT. This CDR3 reads CASRRSGGNTEAFF. Written as DNA, the CDR3 is TGTGCCTCCAGGAGGTCAGGGGGAAACACTGAAGCTTTCTTT.

This clonotype showed up many times. The CDR3: CATSDLRTNNEQFF. CDR3 in DNA: TGTGCCACCAGTGATTTGAGGACAAACAATGAGCAGTTCTTC. The J gene is TRBJ2-1, the V gene TRBV24-1; maybe TRBD1 (5 bases). Germline CDR1 reads KGHDR; CDR2 reads SFDVKD. Between the trimmed V and J ends, which lost 0 bases and 5 bases, there was a span of 7 bases. This CDR3 has 14 residues.

The chain carries TRBV20-1 and TRBJ1-1, with D possibly matching TRBD1 (6 bases). This CDR3 contains 11 residues. Trimming pared 4 bases from V and 11 bases from J, leaving 14 bases between. Germline V gene lookup returns CDR1 DFQATT and CDR2 SNEGSKA (reference sequence). CDR3 DNA: TGCAGTGCTACCCGGGGAGGGGGGGCTTTCTTT. Protein product: CSATRGGGAFF.

This clonotype was counted between two and nine times. The J gene is TRBJ2-1, the V gene TRBV6-5; possible D gene TRBD2, 5 bases. CDR1 MNHEY and CDR2 SVGAGI come from the germline V gene. CDR3 length: 16 amino acids. V was trimmed by 2 bases and J by 3 bases, leaving 14 bases between them. The CDR3 DNA reads TGTGCCAGCAGTTACGGGCTAGCCCAAGGCTACAATGAGCAGTTCTTC. This codes for CASSYGLAQGYNEQFF.

The V call is TRBV7-2, the J call TRBJ1-1, with 12 positions matching TRBD1. CDR3 size: 15 residues. V trimming: 2 bases; J trimming: 7 bases; junction bases outside the gene matches: 5. The germline V gene has CDR1 SGHTA and CDR2 FQGNSA. The CDR3 DNA follows: TGTGCCAGCAGCTTATTGGGACAGGGGGCGGATGAAGCTTTCTTT. It specifies CASSLLGQGADEAFF. The variable domain in full, with the rest retrieved from reference TRBV7-2 and TRBJ1-1, is GAGVSQSPSNKVTEKGKDVELRCDPISGHTALYWYRQSLGQGLEFLIYFQGNSAPDKSGLPSDRFSAERTGGSVSTLTIQRTQQEDSAVYLCASSLLGQGADEAFFGQGTRLTVV.

The rearrangement links TRBV12-3 or TRBV12-4 to TRBJ2-1; 11 bases match TRBD1. The V segment lost 5 bases and the J segment 6 bases; nucleotides outside the gene matches: 9. The CDR3 covers 16 residues. The CDR3 reads CASSTYRDRGINEQFF. The CDR3 bases are TGTGCCAGCAGTACATACCGGGACAGGGGGATCAATGAGCAGTTCTTC.

J is TRBJ2-7 and V is TRBV5-1; D is undetermined. Per germline, CDR1 SGHRS and CDR2 YFSETQ. The CDR3 loop spans 13 amino acids. Trimming took off 1 base at V and 2 bases at J, with 7 bases between the two ends. The CDR3 sequence is CASSLNSPYEQYF. The CDR3, as DNA: TGCGCCAGCAGCTTGAACAGCCCCTACGAGCAGTACTTC.

This clonotype showed up just a few times. The chain links TRBV12-3 or TRBV12-4 to TRBJ1-6, with 7 bases that match TRBD1. Germline trimming cut 6 bases from V and 4 bases from J; bases unmatched to any gene: 3. The CDR3 spans 14 residues. CDR3 sequence (DNA): TGTGCCAGCAGCGGGACAGTATATAATTCACCCCTCCACTTT. Translating gives CASSGTVYNSPLHF.